Sequencing of this T cell receptor beta chain was carried out in a study of shared clonotypes between healthy human individuals. Turning to the study itself: CD4 naive and memory got three plates each, CD8 naive two, CD8 memory one. Study-wide points: As a rule, naive subsets had a larger estimated richness than memory subsets.

Concerning this clone itself: The antigen is unknown. Different DNA sequences within this sample yield the same CDR3.

Some clones are missing from TCRdb's copy, which holds only in-frame ones; the method was immunoSEQ multiplex PCR. The sample carries about 2,500,000 clones, around nine tenths recorded once. Source material: naive CD4+ T cells sorted from blood. Subset of the sample: CD45RA+ positively selected. This receptor was identified in a man younger than 30 in good health.

CDR3 nucleotide sequence: TGTGCCAGCAGCTCCCCGGGACAGGGGGCATACGAGCAGTACTTC. This gives the protein CASSSPGQGAYEQYF. V is TRBV5-4 and J is TRBJ2-7, with 12 bases aligning to TRBD1. J lost 4 bases, V lost 3 bases, and 5 bases had no gene match. This CDR3 is built from 15 residues. Germline V gives CDR1 SGHNT, CDR2 YYREEE (reference sequence).